Listed here are 8 T cell receptor beta chains from one sample, sequenced in a study of blood T cells in healthy people across ages. The use of a sample-barcoded 5' primer and a J-beta primer mix characterized a second PCR of 7 to 11 cycles. TCRdb itself ran the 5' RACE reads through MiXCR, one entry per CDR3 protein. This sample has about 1 million distinct CDR3 sequences, with approximately 25% found just once. This sample also appeared in a second study, on T cells of mothers and their children.

Sequencing was carried out using blood. The receptors here all came from a girl aged 2-9 years in good health.

The gene calls are TRBV6-2 or TRBV6-3 and TRBJ1-2, with TRBD1 as a possible D gene (6 bases). Trimming cost V 5 bases and J 3 bases, with 16 bases left between them. Germline V gene lookup returns CDR1 MNHEY and CDR2 SVGEGT. The CDR3 sequence is 15 residues long. The CDR3 reads CASSRTGRSDYGYTF. The DNA of the CDR3 is TGTGCCAGCAGTCGAACAGGGAGGTCGGACTATGGCTACACCTTC.

The V and J genes are TRBV10-3 and TRBJ2-7, with D unresolved. Germline assignment: CDR1 ENHRY and CDR2 SYGVKD. The CDR3 totals 13 residues. Trimming left V 2 bases short and J 3 bases short, with 8 bases between. This CDR3 is CAISEGLYYEQYF. For the CDR3, the DNA is TGTGCCATCAGTGAGGGGCTATACTACGAGCAGTACTTC.

The chain employs TRBV24-1 and TRBJ2-5; 7 bases line up with TRBD1. The trim removed 7 bases at V and 5 bases at J, leaving 6 bases unmatched. This CDR3 is 13 amino acids long. The germline V gene encodes CDR1 KGHDR and CDR2 SFDVKD. The CDR3 region is CATRATGAETQYF. CDR3 bases: TGTGCCACCAGAGCAACAGGGGCGGAGACCCAGTACTTC.

For this clonotype: A read error may produce the germline difference seen at one junction end. The CDR3 DNA follows: TGTGTCAGCAGAGAGAACCAAGAGACCCAGTACTTC. Encoded protein: CVSRENQETQYF. The V call is TRBV2, the J call TRBJ2-5; D remains ambiguous. CDR1 SNHLY and CDR2 FYNNEI come from the germline V gene. The CDR3 spans 12 residues.

This clonotype has more than one count but fewer than ten. The gene calls are TRBV14 and TRBJ2-1; D ambiguous. Per the germline V gene, CDR1 is SGHDN and CDR2 is FVKESK. V gave up 0 bases and J gave up 10 bases, with 16 bases separating them. The CDR3 has 15 residues. CDR3 coding DNA: TGTGCCAGCAGCCAAGATCCGGGTGGAGTGGACGAGCAGTTCTTC. Residues: CASSQDPGGVDEQFF.

The V and J genes are TRBV4-3 and TRBJ2-5, with 8 bases aligning to TRBD2. The CDR3 loop spans 15 amino acids. Germline V gene sequence: CDR1 LGHNA, CDR2 YSLEER. V lost 1 base, J lost 5 bases, and 6 bases stayed unmatched. The CDR3 here is CASSQGGGPRETQYF. The CDR3 region has the DNA TGCGCCAGCAGCCAAGGCGGGGGGCCTCGGGAGACCCAGTACTTC.

The sample holds a few counts of this clonotype. The CDR3 sequence: CATSDGAFYEQYF. The DNA of the CDR3 is TGTGCCACCAGTGATGGGGCCTTTTACGAGCAGTACTTC. The rearrangement uses TRBV24-1 and TRBJ2-7, with D possibly TRBD1 on 5 matching bases. The ends were cut back, 3 bases at V and 4 bases at J, with 9 bases in the middle. The CDR3 contains 13 residues. Germline-derived CDR1 and CDR2 are KGHDR and SFDVKD.

In this sample, this clonotype turned up once. The CDR3 is CSVRGGRSYNEQFF. The CDR3, as DNA: TGCAGCGTTAGAGGGGGGCGGTCCTACAATGAGCAGTTCTTC. This chain joins TRBV29-1 and TRBJ2-7; D could derive from TRBD1 or TRBD2 (6 bases each). The assigned J gene may be wrong: the sequence end matches TRBJ2-1 better. The germline V gene has CDR1 SQVTM and CDR2 ANQGSEA. The CDR3 runs 14 residues.